Listed here are 25 T cell receptor beta chains from one sample, sequenced in a study of blood T cell repertoires in COVID-19. The method was immunoSEQ multiplex PCR; TCRdb's version includes in-frame clones alone and lacks a portion of them. The sample holds tens of thousands of clones, about 72% seen once. The sequencing input was peripheral blood. These receptors originate from an elderly man with acute or convalescent COVID-19.

The rearrangement joins TRBV6-5 to TRBJ2-2; TRBD1 matches 9 bases. There are 15 residues in the CDR3. The germline CDR1 and CDR2 sequences are MNHEY and SVGAGI. V lost 7 bases and J lost 4; bases outside the gene matches: 7. The CDR3 protein is CASTRDRVSTGELFF. The CDR3 coding sequence is TGTGCCAGCACCCGGGACAGGGTTAGCACCGGGGAGCTGTTTTTT.

The rearrangement links TRBV5-1 to TRBJ1-3; TRBD1 matches 9 bases. There are 15 residues in the CDR3. V was pared by 0 bases and J by 4 bases, with 2 bases of the junction left unmatched. Germline CDR1 is SGHRS and CDR2 is YFSETQ. The CDR3 region is CASSLEGQGGNTIYF. The CDR3, as DNA: TGCGCCAGCAGCTTGGAGGGACAGGGAGGAAACACCATATATTTT. The full variable domain, its missing parts supplied by reference TRBV5-1 and TRBJ1-3, is KAGVTQTPRYLIKTRGQQVTLSCSPISGHRSVSWYQQTPGQGLQFLFEYFSETQRNKGNFPGRFSGRQFSNSRSEMNVSTLELGDSALYLCASSLEGQGGNTIYFGEGSWLTVV.

This chain connects TRBV29-1 to TRBJ1-1, with a weak D call TRBD1 (6 bases). The V end was cut by 5 bases, the J end by 3 bases, with 13 bases between. CDR3 size: 13 residues. Germline V gene sequence: CDR1 SQVTM, CDR2 ANQGSEA. This CDR3 is CSVNRVEDTEAFF. The CDR3 region has the DNA TGCAGCGTTAACAGGGTAGAGGACACTGAAGCTTTCTTT.

The chain couples TRBV12-3 or TRBV12-4 to TRBJ2-1; D not resolved. Trimming took off 6 bases at V and 4 bases at J, with 7 bases between the two ends. CDR3 size: 12 residues. CDR3 sequence: CASSPPYNEQFF. In nucleotides, the CDR3 is TGTGCCAGCAGCCCCCCTTACAATGAGCAGTTCTTC.

V and J are TRBV6-5 and TRBJ1-2; D remains ambiguous. Per the germline V gene, CDR1 is MNHEY and CDR2 is SVGAGI. The CDR3 consists of 12 residues. Deletions cut 10 bases from V and 0 bases from J, with 9 bases between. The CDR3 here is CATSEANYGYTF. The DNA for the CDR3 is TGTGCCACCTCAGAAGCTAACTATGGCTACACCTTC.

The chain recombines TRBV3-1 (or the pseudogene TRBV3-2) with TRBJ2-1; a weak D match, TRBD1 (6 bases). The CDR3 is 13 residues long. Trimming removed 1 base from V and 8 bases from J, with 9 bases in between. Germline lookup yields CDR1 LGHDT and CDR2 YNNKEL (reference sequence). CDR3 loop: CASSQGTVHEQFF. The CDR3, as DNA: TGTGCCAGCAGCCAAGGGACAGTCCATGAGCAGTTCTTC.

With regard to this clone: Other DNA sequences in this specimen translate into the identical CDR3. The rearrangement uses TRBV5-1 and TRBJ2-7, with 11 bases matching TRBD1. This CDR3 is built from 14 residues. Trimming removed 4 bases from V and 4 bases from J; junction bases left unmatched: 4. Germline V gene sequence: CDR1 SGHRS, CDR2 YFSETQ. The CDR3 region is CASSRGQGAYEQYF. The CDR3 region has the DNA TGCGCCAGCAGCCGAGGACAGGGGGCTTACGAGCAGTACTTC.

The rearrangement links TRBV28 to TRBJ2-7, with TRBD1 identical over 10 bases. The J segment lost 3 bases and the V segment lost 6 bases, leaving 8 bases of the junction unmatched. Germline CDR1 reads MDHEN; CDR2 reads SYDVKM. The CDR3 covers 15 residues. CDR3: CASRATGGSGYEQYF. The DNA for the CDR3 is TGTGCCAGCAGGGCGACAGGGGGCTCTGGCTACGAGCAGTACTTC.

The chain joins TRBV6-5 to TRBJ2-7; no clear D gene. Per germline, CDR1 MNHEY and CDR2 SVGAGI. The CDR3 contains 16 residues. Trimming cost V 4 bases and J 4 bases, with 20 bases left between them. CDR3 region: CASSSGGHLSGYEQYF. The CDR3 region has the DNA TGTGCCAGCAGTTCCGGTGGGCACCTCTCCGGTTACGAGCAGTACTTC.

This sequence joins TRBV4-2 and TRBJ1-5; D is possibly TRBD1 (5 bases). CDR1 and CDR2 (germline): LGHNA, YNFKEQ. CDR3 size: 12 residues. V lost 2 bases and J lost 9, with 8 bases in between. The CDR3 DNA follows: TGTGCCAGCAGCCAACCCGGGGGGCCCCAGCATTTT. Residues: CASSQPGGPQHF.

The rearrangement links TRBV24-1 to TRBJ2-3; 15 bases align to TRBD2. The CDR3 has 16 residues. Germline CDR1 is KGHDR and CDR2 is SFDVKD. With 3 bases clipped from V and 4 bases from J, the junction kept 1 base outside the gene matches. The CDR3, as DNA: TGTGCCACCAGTGATGGACTAGCGGGGGGGGCAGATACGCAGTATTTT. Translation gives CATSDGLAGGADTQYF.

In DNA form, the CDR3 reads TGTGCCATCACTCCTGGAGAAGTCTCCTACGAGCAGTACTTC. Residues: CAITPGEVSYEQYF. V is TRBV10-3 and J is TRBJ2-7, with D hard to call. The length of the CDR3 is 14 residues. Germline V lookup: CDR1 ENHRY, CDR2 SYGVKD. V was clipped by 7 bases and J by 0 bases, with 13 bases between them.

This clone was seen at least ten times. The rearrangement joins TRBV30 to TRBJ1-1; the match to TRBD1 covers 8 bases. Germline-derived CDR1 and CDR2 are GTSNPN and SVGIG (reference sequence). There are 16 residues in the CDR3. V gave up 7 bases and J gave up 0 bases; unmatched junction bases: 13. CDR3 loop: CASDLGTGNMNTEAFF. Written as DNA, the CDR3 is TGTGCCTCCGACCTGGGGACAGGAAATATGAACACTGAAGCTTTCTTT.

The table lists this clone with a few counts. The chain combines TRBV19 with TRBJ1-5, with TRBD1 matching over 7 bases. Germline trimming cut 5 bases from V and 0 bases from J; bases unmatched to any gene: 7. The CDR3 has 16 residues. Germline loops: CDR1 LNHDA, CDR2 SQIVND (reference sequence). The CDR3 loop reads CASSLTGANSNQPQHF. The CDR3 coding sequence is TGTGCCAGTAGTCTTACAGGGGCAAATAGCAATCAGCCCCAGCATTTT.

V is TRBV3-1 (or the pseudogene TRBV3-2) and J is TRBJ2-4; tentatively, D is TRBD2 (5 bases). CDR1 is LGHDT, CDR2 YNNKEL, per germline (reference sequence). Deletions cut 2 bases from V and 3 bases from J, with 17 bases between. The CDR3 is made up of 17 amino acids. CDR3 amino acids: CASSQFSRTLHKNIQYF. The CDR3 coding sequence is TGTGCCAGCAGCCAATTCTCGAGGACTCTTCACAAAAACATTCAGTACTTC.

The chain links TRBV9 to TRBJ1-1, with D possibly being TRBD1 (5 bases). The CDR3 extends over 17 amino acids. V was cut by 1 base and J by 1 base, with 17 bases left in between. In germline, CDR1 is SGDLS, CDR2 YYNGEE. Written as DNA, the CDR3 is TGTGCCAGCAGCGTAATGACAGCCCGCTCAGGGAACACTGAAGCTTTCTTT. Translating it yields CASSVMTARSGNTEAFF.

This chain connects TRBV19 to TRBJ2-7; 7 positions match TRBD2. The CDR3 sequence is 14 residues long. Germline loops: CDR1 LNHDA, CDR2 SQIVND (reference sequence). With 5 bases clipped from V and 2 bases from J, the junction kept 6 bases outside the gene matches. The CDR3 nucleotides are TGTGCCAGTAGTTCCCCTAGCGGTACCTACGAGCAGTACTTC. Residues: CASSSPSGTYEQYF.

The chain links TRBV6-5 to TRBJ2-7; no definite D call. Germline CDR1 is MNHEY and CDR2 is SVGAGI. Trimming cost V 6 bases and J 5 bases, with 14 bases left between them. This CDR3 has 13 amino acids. The CDR3 DNA sequence: TGTGCCAGCAGGGCCGACCTGAGGAACGAGCAGTACTTC. It encodes CASRADLRNEQYF.

The CDR3 is CASKPGQGYNQPQHF. The CDR3, as DNA: TGTGCCAGCAAACCGGGACAGGGGTACAATCAGCCCCAGCATTTT. The chain joins TRBV6-5 to TRBJ1-5, with TRBD1 matching over 10 bases. Germline CDR1 reads MNHEY; CDR2 reads SVGAGI. V lost 7 bases, J lost 3 bases, and 6 bases stayed unmatched. The CDR3 runs to 15 residues.

About this clone: This likely traces to a read error, being one base from a far larger clone. The genes are TRBV6-5 and TRBJ1-1; D perhaps matches TRBD1 (6 bases). The germline V and J ends were trimmed by 6 bases and 1 base, with 9 bases remaining between them. In germline, CDR1 is MNHEY, CDR2 SVGAGI. This CDR3 has 13 amino acids. DNA of the CDR3: TGTGCCAGCAGGATACAGGGGAACACTGAAGCTTTCTTT. Amino acid sequence: CASRIQGNTEAFF.

This clone was seen a single time. The rearrangement joins TRBV30 to TRBJ1-5; D not certain. Germline-derived CDR1 and CDR2 are GTSNPN and SVGIG (reference sequence). The CDR3 totals 13 residues. V was trimmed by 2 bases and J by 4 bases, leaving 9 bases between them. In nucleotides, the CDR3 is TGTGCCTGGAGTCTAGCGCCTAATCAGCCCCAGCATTTT. Residues: CAWSLAPNQPQHF.

V usage is TRBV6-5 and J usage is TRBJ1-1; 7 bases are shared with TRBD1. Germline V gene sequence: CDR1 MNHEY, CDR2 SVGAGI. CDR3 size: 13 residues. J lost 7 bases, V lost 4 bases, and 6 bases had no gene match. DNA of the CDR3: TGTGCCAGCAGTTTCACAGGGGACAATGAAGCTTTCTTT. This sequence encodes CASSFTGDNEAFF.

The chain recombines TRBV30 with TRBJ2-7, with D possibly TRBD2 on 6 matching bases. The CDR3 runs 12 residues. V shed 3 bases and J shed 5 bases, with 11 bases lying between them. The germline gives CDR1 GTSNPN, CDR2 SVGIG (reference sequence). CDR3 in DNA: TGTGCCTGGAGCCCAGGAGGGGACGAGCAGTACTTC. Its translation: CAWSPGGDEQYF.

V usage is TRBV10-1 and J usage is TRBJ1-1; D possibly corresponds to TRBD1 (5 bases). In germline, CDR1 is WNHNN, CDR2 SYGVQD (reference sequence). The CDR3 contains 16 residues. V was shortened by 2 bases and J by 0 bases, with 13 bases between the two germline ends. CDR3 nucleotides: TGCGCCAGCAGTGAGATCAGGGCAGCTATGAACACTGAAGCTTTCTTT. Translated: CASSEIRAAMNTEAFF.

The chain has TRBV10-3 and TRBJ1-1; 9 nucleotides line up with TRBD1. Germline V CDR1 and CDR2: ENHRY, SYGVKD. The CDR3 loop spans 14 amino acids. With 8 bases clipped from V and 0 bases from J, the junction kept 4 bases outside the gene matches. DNA of the CDR3: TGTGCCATCGGACAGGGGAACATGAACACTGAAGCTTTCTTT. Amino acids: CAIGQGNMNTEAFF.